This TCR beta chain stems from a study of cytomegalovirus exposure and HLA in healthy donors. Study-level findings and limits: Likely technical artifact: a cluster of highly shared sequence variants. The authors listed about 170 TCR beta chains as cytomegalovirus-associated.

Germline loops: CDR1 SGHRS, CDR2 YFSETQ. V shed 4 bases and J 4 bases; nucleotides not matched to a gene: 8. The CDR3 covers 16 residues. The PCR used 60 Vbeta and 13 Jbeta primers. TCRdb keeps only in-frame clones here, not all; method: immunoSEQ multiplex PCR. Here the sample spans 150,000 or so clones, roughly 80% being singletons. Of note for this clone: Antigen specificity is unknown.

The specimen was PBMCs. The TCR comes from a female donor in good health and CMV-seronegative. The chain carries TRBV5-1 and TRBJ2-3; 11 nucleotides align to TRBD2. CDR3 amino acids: CASSPGTSGSADTQYF. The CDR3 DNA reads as TGCGCCAGCAGCCCCGGGACTAGCGGTTCGGCAGATACGCAGTATTTT.